Following are 28 T cell receptor beta chains from one sample sequenced in a study of blood T cells in healthy people across ages (dated by TCRdb to the mid-2010s). The protocol used for the library was 5' RACE. Sequencer: Illumina HiSeq 2500. A second PCR of 7 to 11 cycles was run with a J-beta primer mix and a sample-barcoded 5' primer. Through fastp at Q25 and MiXCR, TCRdb rebuilt clones from the public reads, retaining in-frame beta chains. Every CDR3 protein is listed once, alongside the most common genes and DNA of its rows. The sample table contains fewer than 1.5 million distinct CDR3 sequences; only one count was recorded for 42% of them. The ten largest make up 7.9% of the sample. The sample was blood. These receptors were taken from a woman in her late teens or twenties in good health.

This clonotype has a count of ten or more. An end of the junction does not agree with germline; a read error may underlie this. This chain uses TRBV6-6 with TRBJ2-1; 7 nucleotides line up with TRBD2. The CDR3 loop spans 13 amino acids. Looked up from germline, CDR1 is MNHNY and CDR2 is SVGAGI (reference sequence). For the CDR3, the DNA is TGCGCCAGCAGCCCAGGACTAGGGAATGAGCAGTTCTTC. Residues: CASSPGLGNEQFF.

The V gene is TRBV10-3, the J gene TRBJ2-7; D might be TRBD2 (7 bases). This CDR3 contains 14 residues. The germline CDR1 and CDR2 sequences are ENHRY and SYGVKD. Deletions cut 6 bases from V and 6 bases from J, with 18 bases between. This CDR3 is CAIRLGGRESEQYF. CDR3 DNA: TGTGCCATCAGATTGGGGGGGCGAGAGTCCGAGCAGTACTTC.

This sequence joins TRBV29-1 and TRBJ2-7; D not resolved. The length of the CDR3 is 11 residues. Trimming left V 3 bases short and J 3 bases short, with 6 bases between. Per germline, CDR1 SQVTM and CDR2 ANQGSEA. CDR3 bases: TGCAGCGTTGACACCAGCTACGAGCAGTACTTC. It yields the protein CSVDTSYEQYF.

This sequence joins TRBV20-1 and TRBJ1-2; TRBD1 might be the D (5 bases). The germline V gene has CDR1 DFQATT and CDR2 SNEGSKA (reference sequence). The CDR3 loop spans 15 amino acids. Trimming took off 0 bases at V and 3 bases at J, with 14 bases between the two ends. Here the CDR3 reads CSAREAGVLHYGYTF. Here the CDR3 DNA reads TGCAGTGCTAGAGAGGCGGGGGTTTTACACTATGGCTACACCTTC.

A remark on this clonotype: This may arise from a read error, as a much more abundant clone is one base away. This chain uses TRBV3-1 with TRBJ2-3, with 7 bases that match TRBD1. The CDR3 covers 17 residues. Germline V gene data show CDR1 as LGHDT and CDR2 as YNNKEL (reference sequence). V gave up 4 bases and J gave up 1 base; unmatched junction bases: 11. Written as DNA, the CDR3 is TGTGCCAGCAGCCCGGTGAAGGGGGCAGGGGGCACAGATACGCAGTATTTT. This codes for CASSPVKGAGGTDTQYF.

This clonotype was seen only once. This chain connects TRBV6-5 to TRBJ2-1; weak D call: TRBD1 (6 bases). The CDR3 spans 16 residues. Trimming took off 5 bases at V and 9 bases at J, with 23 bases between the two ends. Germline V lookup: CDR1 MNHEY, CDR2 SVGAGI. The CDR3, as DNA: TGTGCCAGCAGTCCCCTCAGCCAGGGGCGCGCGACTGAGCAGTTCTTC. This codes for CASSPLSQGRATEQFF.

This clonotype was observed a few times. V usage is TRBV14 and J usage is TRBJ2-1; a weak D match, TRBD2 (6 bases). V lost 4 bases, J lost 10 bases, and 14 bases lay in between. The CDR3 has 13 amino acids. The germline gives CDR1 SGHDN, CDR2 FVKESK. The CDR3 region is CASSRLAAGEQFF. For the CDR3, the DNA is TGTGCCAGCAGCCGGTTGGCGGCGGGAGAGCAGTTCTTC.

The rearrangement uses TRBV7-6 and TRBJ2-1, with D unresolved. The CDR3 extends over 13 amino acids. Germline-derived CDR1 and CDR2 are SGHVS and FNYEAQ. Trimming stripped 2 bases from V and 3 bases from J, with 5 bases between. CDR3 residues: CASSLKGYNEQFF. The DNA for the CDR3 is TGTGCCAGCAGCTTAAAGGGCTACAATGAGCAGTTCTTC.

This clonotype was detected a few times. This chain connects TRBV20-1 to TRBJ2-3; 13 nucleotides align to TRBD2. The length of the CDR3 is 18 residues. The V gene end was trimmed by 3 bases and the J gene end by 3 bases; junction bases not matched to a gene: 12. Germline loops: CDR1 DFQATT, CDR2 SNEGSKA (reference sequence). The CDR3 DNA reads TGCAGTGCTAGGGGGGGGACTAGCGGGATTAGGGGTACAGATACGCAGTATTTT. It yields the protein CSARGGTSGIRGTDTQYF.

The genes are TRBV6-1 and TRBJ1-1; D is perhaps TRBD1 (5 bases). The CDR3 covers 14 residues. Trimming stripped 8 bases from V and 3 bases from J, with 16 bases between. Germline assignment: CDR1 MNHNS and CDR2 SASEGT. The CDR3 DNA sequence: TGTGCCAGCGGAAGGGACCTCTCAGACACTGAAGCTTTCTTT. The encoded protein is CASGRDLSDTEAFF.

The chain uses TRBV6-1 and TRBJ1-5; 8 bases are a match to TRBD1. CDR1 and CDR2 from the germline V gene are MNHNS and SASEGT. The ends lost 1 base at V and 4 bases at J; junction bases unmatched: 9. The CDR3 extends over 17 amino acids. The CDR3 DNA sequence: TGTGCCAGCAGTGAAGGGAGGAGGGACAGGAAGAATCAGCCCCAGCATTTT. Translation gives CASSEGRRDRKNQPQHF.

The V gene is TRBV18, the J gene TRBJ2-1; no definite D call. V lost 2 bases, J lost 4 bases, and 6 bases lay in between. Germline-derived CDR1 and CDR2 are KGHSH and LQKENI. This CDR3 region has 13 residues. The CDR3 bases are TGTGCCAGCTCACCATCCCATTACAATGAGCAGTTCTTC. Residues: CASSPSHYNEQFF.

The chain employs TRBV6-2 or TRBV6-3 and TRBJ2-5, with 15 bases identical to TRBD2. Germline assignment: CDR1 MNHEY and CDR2 SVGEGT. The CDR3 totals 17 residues. Germline trimming cut 7 bases from V and 2 bases from J; bases unmatched to any gene: 8. CDR3 DNA sequence: TGTGCCAGCAACAGACCGGGACTAGCGGGGGGACAAGAGACCCAGTACTTC. It is translated as CASNRPGLAGGQETQYF.

This chain links TRBV15 with TRBJ2-3; unclear D gene. The germline gives CDR1 LNHNV, CDR2 YYDKDF (reference sequence). CDR3 length: 14 residues. Trimming took 6 bases from V and 4 from J, leaving 14 bases between them. The CDR3: CATSSATIADTQYF. CDR3 DNA sequence: TGTGCCACCAGTAGTGCGACCATTGCAGATACGCAGTATTTT.

This clonotype was picked up a small number of times. The chain has TRBV29-1 and TRBJ2-1; no definite D call. V lost 6 bases, J lost 0 bases, and 18 bases lay in between. Looked up from germline, CDR1 is SQVTM and CDR2 is ANQGSEA. This CDR3 region has 16 residues. CDR3 nucleotides: TGCAGCGTGCTTCTAGAGTCCCCGAGCTCCTACAATGAGCAGTTCTTC. Translating it yields CSVLLESPSSYNEQFF.

There are a few counts of this clonotype. The chain combines TRBV27 with TRBJ2-7, with D perhaps TRBD2 (6 bases). The CDR3 loop spans 15 amino acids. Germline CDR1 and CDR2: MNHEY and SMNVEV (reference sequence). Trimming shortened V by 5 bases and J by 6 bases, and 20 bases separated the two germline ends. In nucleotides, the CDR3 is TGTGCCAGCAGTGTTACTAGCCCTGGAGATTCCGAGCAGTACTTC. This gives the protein CASSVTSPGDSEQYF.

The chain joins TRBV20-1 to TRBJ1-1, with TRBD1 as a possible D gene (5 bases). In germline, CDR1 is DFQATT, CDR2 SNEGSKA (reference sequence). The CDR3 totals 11 residues. V dropped 4 bases and J dropped 4 bases, with 7 bases sitting between them. CDR3 sequence reads: CSAIQVTEAFF. The CDR3 DNA follows: TGCAGTGCTATACAGGTCACTGAAGCTTTCTTT.

This clonotype was seen a handful of times. CDR3 loop: CAISESSREGQPQHF. CDR3 nucleotide sequence: TGTGCCATCAGTGAGTCTTCCAGGGAGGGTCAGCCCCAGCATTTT. This chain uses TRBV10-3 with TRBJ1-5, with a possible D match to TRBD1 (5 bases). The CDR3 covers 15 residues. V gave up 0 bases and J gave up 6 bases, with 12 bases separating them. Germline lookup yields CDR1 ENHRY and CDR2 SYGVKD.

Only a few counts were recorded for this clonotype. A read error may account for a junction end that differs from germline. The chain employs TRBV7-6 and TRBJ2-7, with 8 bases aligning to TRBD1. In germline, CDR1 is SGHVS, CDR2 FNYEAQ. The CDR3 contains 14 residues. As DNA, the CDR3 is TGTGTCAGCAGCCCCGGGACAGGATCCTACGAGCAGTACTTC. Residues: CVSSPGTGSYEQYF.

V is TRBV6-6 and J is TRBJ2-6; perhaps D is TRBD1 or TRBD2 (5 bases each). The germline V gene has CDR1 MNHNY and CDR2 SVGAGI (reference sequence). The ends were cut back, 2 bases at V and 2 bases at J, with 10 bases in the middle. CDR3 size: 16 residues. CDR3 coding DNA: TGTGCCAGCAGTTACCTCGGGGCCACTGGGGCCAACGTCCTGACTTTC. The encoded protein is CASSYLGATGANVLTF.

This clonotype turned up a few times. The rearrangement uses TRBV7-9 and TRBJ2-7; 7 bases agree with TRBD1. The CDR3 is 15 amino acids. CDR1 is SEHNR and CDR2 is FQNEAQ in the germline V gene (reference sequence). The ends lost 5 bases at V and 3 bases at J; junction bases unmatched: 10. The CDR3 spells CASSPRQGIYYEQYF. The CDR3 region has the DNA TGTGCCAGCAGCCCAAGACAGGGAATCTACTACGAGCAGTACTTC. Together with reference TRBV7-9 and TRBJ2-7, the CDR3 gives the full variable domain: DTGVSQNPRHKITKRGQNVTFRCDPISEHNRLYWYRQTLGQGPEFLTYFQNEAQLEKSRLLSDRFSAERPKGSFSTLEIQRTEQGDSAMYLCASSPRQGIYYEQYFGPGTRLTVT.

The chain is built from TRBV25-1 and TRBJ2-2, with a tentative D call TRBD1 (7 bases). V lost 7 bases and J lost 4, with 19 bases in between. Germline V gene sequence: CDR1 MGHDK, CDR2 SYGVNS. CDR3 length: 16 amino acids. The CDR3 loop reads CASNLQGGSATGELFF. In DNA, the CDR3 is TGTGCCAGCAATCTTCAGGGGGGCTCGGCCACCGGGGAGCTGTTTTTT.

The chain employs TRBV14 and TRBJ2-7; weak D call: TRBD1 (5 bases). The V and J ends lost 5 bases and 2 bases respectively, with 13 bases between them. This CDR3 has 14 amino acids. Germline CDR1 and CDR2: SGHDN and FVKESK. Written as DNA, the CDR3 is TGTGCCAGCAGCGGACATGCAGGGCCCTACGAGCAGTACTTC. This gives the protein CASSGHAGPYEQYF.

The chain has TRBV5-1 and TRBJ2-7; 8 positions agree with TRBD2. V shed 0 bases and J 3 bases; nucleotides not matched to a gene: 8. This CDR3 comprises 16 residues. Germline lookup yields CDR1 SGHRS and CDR2 YFSETQ. The CDR3 DNA is TGCGCCAGCAGCTTGGGCATTCTACTAGCGGACTACGAGCAGTACTTC. This codes for CASSLGILLADYEQYF.

This clonotype has just a few counts. The J gene is TRBJ1-2, the V gene TRBV6-4, with D uncertain. Germline assignment: CDR1 MRHNA and CDR2 SNTAGT. This CDR3 comprises 13 residues. V was cut by 4 bases and J by 8 bases, with 14 bases left in between. CDR3 nucleotide sequence: TGTGCCAGCAGTGTCCCAACACGCAAGGGCTACACCTTC. Translation: CASSVPTRKGYTF.

J is TRBJ2-5 and V is TRBV12-3 or TRBV12-4; 9 nucleotides agree with TRBD2. The J call may be faulty, since TRBJ2-7 better matches the DNA end. The CDR3 consists of 16 residues. The CDR3 loop is CASSLMERGDPNEQYF. Written as DNA, the CDR3 is TGTGCCAGCAGTTTGATGGAGCGGGGGGATCCCAACGAGCAGTACTTC.

The V and J genes are TRBV4-1 and TRBJ2-4; 13 bases fit TRBD2. The tail of the sequence fits TRBJ2-7 better, so the J call may be wrong. Germline CDR1 is MGHRA and CDR2 is YSYEKL. CDR3 length: 20 residues. The CDR3 nucleotides are TGCGCCAGCAGCCACTCGCCGGGACTAGCGGGACTCCTCTCCTTCGACGAGCAGTACTTC. It codes for CASSHSPGLAGLLSFDEQYF.

The chain recombines TRBV12-3 or TRBV12-4 with TRBJ1-3; D uncertain. This CDR3 has 14 amino acids. V was pared by 3 bases and J by 6 bases, with 12 bases between. The CDR3, as DNA: TGTGCCAGCAGTTTGAGCCAGGATAAAAACACCATATATTTT. This sequence encodes CASSLSQDKNTIYF.